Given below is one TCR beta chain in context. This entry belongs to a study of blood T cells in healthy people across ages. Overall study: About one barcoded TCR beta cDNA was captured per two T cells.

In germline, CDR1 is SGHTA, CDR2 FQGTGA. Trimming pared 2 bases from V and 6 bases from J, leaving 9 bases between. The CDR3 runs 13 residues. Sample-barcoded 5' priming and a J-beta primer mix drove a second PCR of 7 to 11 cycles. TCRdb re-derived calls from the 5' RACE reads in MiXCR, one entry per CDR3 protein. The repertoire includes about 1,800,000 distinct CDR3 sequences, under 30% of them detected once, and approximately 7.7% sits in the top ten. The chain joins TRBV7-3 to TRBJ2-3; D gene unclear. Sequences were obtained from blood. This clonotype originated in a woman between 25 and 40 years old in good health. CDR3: CASSLGKIDTQYF. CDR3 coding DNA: TGTGCCAGCAGCTTAGGGAAGATTGATACGCAGTATTTT. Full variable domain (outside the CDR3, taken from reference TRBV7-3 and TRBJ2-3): GAGVSQTPSNKVTEKGKYVELRCDPISGHTALYWYRQSLGQGPEFLIYFQGTGAADDSGLPNDRFFAVRPEGSVSTLKIQRTERGDSAVYLCASSLGKIDTQYFGPGTRLTVL.